The present T cell receptor (beta chain) was sequenced within a study of cytomegalovirus exposure and HLA in healthy donors (dated by TCRdb to about 2017). The study in broad terms: A later analysis indicated that the 120 validation repertoires were generated on the platform also employed for the approximately 700 repertoires of the first cohort. The study was designed to test whether signatures of past pathogen exposure could be identified by cataloging public T cell receptors. Besides the first cohort of 500 to 700 subjects, a separate validation cohort made up of 120 different subjects was used. The study combined high-throughput TCR immunosequencing, statistical association of individual TCRs with disease status, and machine learning to predict cytomegalovirus infection status.

Points the paper makes about the study in general: The validation cohort had no HLA typing available for a later analysis, so co-occurrence within that cohort was assessed over all 120 or so repertoires. In a later analysis, TCRs clustered in the first cohort were found to also tend to co-occur in the 100 to 150 validation repertoires, with 90% to 95% of cluster scores above 0. Most TCR sequences were seen in very few donors, while some public TCRs were found in many individuals. The authors suggested that the approach could potentially be generalized to other disease states and immunological phenotypes. In the study, approximately 160 TCR beta chains were listed as associated with cytomegalovirus. The classifier was reported to diagnose cytomegalovirus status with high specificity and sensitivity in both the original cohort and the validation cohort. A few of the identified cytomegalovirus-associated TCR beta chains were confirmed in vitro to be specific for cytomegalovirus antigens.

On this clone itself: The antigen it binds to is not known. The input lacks base qualities; no much larger clone sits a single base away.

The library was prepared using the immunoSEQ multiplex PCR assay. Under the source paper's analysis protocol: A statistical classification framework was built to diagnose cytomegalovirus status from the catalog of TCR beta chain sequences. TCRdb retrieved this table from immuneACCESS and kept in-frame rearrangements only. Not all clones are present; in checked studies, unresolved V genes account for under half, and no reason is known for the remainder. V and J calls and clone size follow that table, whereas D and trimming were derived from the DNA. A total of 100,000 to 150,000 clones appear in this sample, roughly 82% of them only once. Roughly 5% of the sample goes to the ten largest clones. The donors were included in the validation cohort of roughly 130 subjects, a group kept apart from the approximately 700-subject first cohort. CDR1 and CDR2, per the germline V gene, are LGHNA and YNFKEQ. The CDR3 spans 17 residues, from the cysteine through the phenylalanine. The DNA shown is the 51-base CDR3, in frame from base 1. V is cut back by 1 base and J by 4 bases, with 10 bases in the junction unmatched.

The specimen was PBMCs. This TCR was sampled from a man in his late teens or twenties in good health and CMV-seronegative. The V and J genes are TRBV4-2 and TRBJ2-7; 10 bases in the middle match TRBD2. This receptor carries the CDR3 CASSQGVAGGWSYEQYF. In nucleotide form, the sequence is TGTGCCAGCAGCCAAGGGGTAGCGGGAGGATGGAGTTACGAGCAGTACTTC.